This T cell receptor (beta chain) originates from a study of cytomegalovirus exposure and HLA in healthy donors. General study findings and limits: Researchers reported in a later analysis that a missense DCLRE1C variant was tied to TCR beta V- and J-gene trimming. Cytomegalovirus association was listed for 150 or so TCR beta chains. For cytomegalovirus status, the classifier reportedly gave diagnoses with high specificity and sensitivity.

The CDR3 contains 17 residues. V dropped 5 bases and J dropped 1 base, with 20 bases sitting between them. Looked up from germline, CDR1 is PRHDT and CDR2 is FYEKMQ (reference sequence). Of note for this clone: The antigen is unknown.

A multiplex PCR was run with 60 Vbeta primers and 13 Jbeta primers. The data were produced by immunoSEQ multiplex PCR, yet TCRdb's version contains in-frame clones alone and is incomplete. The sample shows over 85,000 clones, around 78% of them seen only once. The V and J genes are TRBV13 and TRBJ1-1; a weak D match, TRBD1 (5 bases). The TCR sequence derives from a man aged 35-49 years in good health and CMV-seronegative. The material sequenced was PBMCs. The DNA for the CDR3 is TGTGCCAGCAGCCCAGGGTCATGGGGTAACGGGAACACTGAAGCTTTCTTT. This gives the protein CASSPGSWGNGNTEAFF.